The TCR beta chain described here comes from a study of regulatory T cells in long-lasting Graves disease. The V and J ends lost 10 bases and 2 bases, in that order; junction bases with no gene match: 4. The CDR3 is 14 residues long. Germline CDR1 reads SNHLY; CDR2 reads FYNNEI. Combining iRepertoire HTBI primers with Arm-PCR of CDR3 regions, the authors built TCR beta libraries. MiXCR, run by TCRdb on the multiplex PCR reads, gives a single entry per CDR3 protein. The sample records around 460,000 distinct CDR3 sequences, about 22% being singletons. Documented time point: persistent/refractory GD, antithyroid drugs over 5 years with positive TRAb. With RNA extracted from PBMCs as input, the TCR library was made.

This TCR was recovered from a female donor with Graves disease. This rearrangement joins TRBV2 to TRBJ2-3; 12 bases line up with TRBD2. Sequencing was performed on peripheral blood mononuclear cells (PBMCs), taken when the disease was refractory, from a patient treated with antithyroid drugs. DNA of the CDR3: TGTGCCACCGGACTAGCGGGATACACAGATACGCAGTATTTT. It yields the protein CATGLAGYTDTQYF.